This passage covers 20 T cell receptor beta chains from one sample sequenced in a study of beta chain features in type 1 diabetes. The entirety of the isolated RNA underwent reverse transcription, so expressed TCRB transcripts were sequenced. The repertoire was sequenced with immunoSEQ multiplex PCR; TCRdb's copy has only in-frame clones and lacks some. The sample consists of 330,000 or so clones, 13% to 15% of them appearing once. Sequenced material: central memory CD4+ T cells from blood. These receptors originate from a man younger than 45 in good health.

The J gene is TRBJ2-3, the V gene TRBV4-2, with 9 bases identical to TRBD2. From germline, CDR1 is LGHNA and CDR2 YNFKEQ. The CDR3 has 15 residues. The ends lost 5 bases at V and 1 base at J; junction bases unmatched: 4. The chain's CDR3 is CASSFGGGGTDTQYF. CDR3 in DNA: TGTGCCAGCAGCTTCGGCGGGGGGGGCACAGATACGCAGTATTTT.

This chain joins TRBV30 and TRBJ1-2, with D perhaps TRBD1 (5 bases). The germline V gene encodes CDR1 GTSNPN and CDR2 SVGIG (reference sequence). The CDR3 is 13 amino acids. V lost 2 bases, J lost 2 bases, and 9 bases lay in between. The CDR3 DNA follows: TGTGCCTGGAGTAGGGGCTACAACTATGGCTACACCTTC. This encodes CAWSRGYNYGYTF.

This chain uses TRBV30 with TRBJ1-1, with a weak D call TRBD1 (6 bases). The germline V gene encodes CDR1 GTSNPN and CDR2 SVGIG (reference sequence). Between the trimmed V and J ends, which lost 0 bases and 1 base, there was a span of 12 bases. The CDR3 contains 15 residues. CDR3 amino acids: CAWSVWGGKNTEAFF. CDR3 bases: TGTGCCTGGAGTGTATGGGGGGGCAAGAACACTGAAGCTTTCTTT.

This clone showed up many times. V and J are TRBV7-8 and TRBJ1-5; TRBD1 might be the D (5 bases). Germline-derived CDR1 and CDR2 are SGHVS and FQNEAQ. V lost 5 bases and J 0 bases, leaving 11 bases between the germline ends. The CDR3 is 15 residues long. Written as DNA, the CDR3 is TGTGCCAGCAGCCCGAGCGGGGCTAGCAATCAGCCCCAGCATTTT. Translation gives CASSPSGASNQPQHF.

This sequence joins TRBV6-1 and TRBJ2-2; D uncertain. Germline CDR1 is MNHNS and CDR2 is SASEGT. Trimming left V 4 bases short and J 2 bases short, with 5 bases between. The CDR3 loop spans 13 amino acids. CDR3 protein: CASSGTNTGELFF. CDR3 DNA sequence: TGTGCCAGCAGTGGCACAAACACCGGGGAGCTGTTTTTT.

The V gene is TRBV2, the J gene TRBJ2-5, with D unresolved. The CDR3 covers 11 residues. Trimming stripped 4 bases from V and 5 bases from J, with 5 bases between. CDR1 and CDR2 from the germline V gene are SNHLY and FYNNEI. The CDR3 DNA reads TGTGCCAGCAGTGCTATCGAGACCCAGTACTTC. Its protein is CASSAIETQYF.

This CDR3 is CASSSRPLETQYF. The CDR3 DNA reads TGCGCCAGCAGTTCTCGGCCGTTGGAGACCCAGTACTTC. The chain employs TRBV5-1 and TRBJ2-5; D not certain. The V and J ends lost 5 bases and 5 bases respectively, with 13 bases between them. Germline V gene lookup returns CDR1 SGHRS and CDR2 YFSETQ. The CDR3 runs 13 residues.

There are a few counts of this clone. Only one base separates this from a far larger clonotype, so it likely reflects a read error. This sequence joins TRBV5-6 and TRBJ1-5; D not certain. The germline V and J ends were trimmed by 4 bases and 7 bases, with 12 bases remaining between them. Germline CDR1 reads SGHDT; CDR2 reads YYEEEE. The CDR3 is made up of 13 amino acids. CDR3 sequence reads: CASSEGPGQPQHF. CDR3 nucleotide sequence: TGTGCCAGCAGCGAAGGGCCGGGACAGCCCCAGCATTTT.

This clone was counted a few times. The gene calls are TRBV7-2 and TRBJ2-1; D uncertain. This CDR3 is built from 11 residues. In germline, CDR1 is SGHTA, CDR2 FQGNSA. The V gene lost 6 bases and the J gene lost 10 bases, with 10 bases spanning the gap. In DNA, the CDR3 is TGTGCCAGCAGTACCTATCGGGAGCAGTTCTTC. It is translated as CASSTYREQFF.

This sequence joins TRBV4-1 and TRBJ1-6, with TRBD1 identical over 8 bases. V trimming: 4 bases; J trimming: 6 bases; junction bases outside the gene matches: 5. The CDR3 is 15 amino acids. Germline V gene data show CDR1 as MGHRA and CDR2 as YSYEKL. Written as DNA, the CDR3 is TGCGCCAGCAGCCTGTCAGGACAGGGTAATTCACCCCTCCACTTT. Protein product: CASSLSGQGNSPLHF.

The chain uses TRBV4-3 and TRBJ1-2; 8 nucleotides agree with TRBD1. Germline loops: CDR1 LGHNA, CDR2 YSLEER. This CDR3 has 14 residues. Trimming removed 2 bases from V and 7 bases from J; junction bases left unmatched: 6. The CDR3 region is CASSQTWTGRGYTF. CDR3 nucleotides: TGCGCCAGCAGCCAAACATGGACAGGGCGTGGCTACACCTTC.

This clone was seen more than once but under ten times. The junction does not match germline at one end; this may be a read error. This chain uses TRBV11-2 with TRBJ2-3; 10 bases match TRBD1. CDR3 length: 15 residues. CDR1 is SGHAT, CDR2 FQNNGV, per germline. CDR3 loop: CASSLVTGGTDTQYF. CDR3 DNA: TGTGCCAGCAGCTTAGTGACAGGGGGCACCGATACGCAGTATTTT.

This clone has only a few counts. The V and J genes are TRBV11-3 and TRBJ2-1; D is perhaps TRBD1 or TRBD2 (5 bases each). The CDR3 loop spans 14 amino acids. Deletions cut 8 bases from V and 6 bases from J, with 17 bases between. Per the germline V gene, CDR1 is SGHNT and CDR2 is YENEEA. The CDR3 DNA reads TGTGCCAGCTCAAGGTCCCTTGGGGGCAATGAGCAGTTCTTC. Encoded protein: CASSRSLGGNEQFF.

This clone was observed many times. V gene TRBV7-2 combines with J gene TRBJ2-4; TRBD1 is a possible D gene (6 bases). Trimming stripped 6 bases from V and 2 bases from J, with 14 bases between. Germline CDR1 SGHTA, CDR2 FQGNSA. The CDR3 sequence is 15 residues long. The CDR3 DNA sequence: TGTGCCAGCAGTAGGACAGTTTTAACCAAAAACATTCAGTACTTC. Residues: CASSRTVLTKNIQYF.

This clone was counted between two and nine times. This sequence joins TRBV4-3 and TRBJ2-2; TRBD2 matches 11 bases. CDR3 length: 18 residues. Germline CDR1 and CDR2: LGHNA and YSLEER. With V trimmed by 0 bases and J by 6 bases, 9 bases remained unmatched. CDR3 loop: CASSQEPYPSGGSGELFF. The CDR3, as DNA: TGCGCCAGCAGCCAAGAACCTTATCCTAGCGGGGGGTCCGGGGAGCTGTTTTTT.

The CDR3 region is CASSEGAGGRDTQYF. Written as DNA, the CDR3 is TGTGCCAGCAGCGAAGGTGCGGGGGGGAGGGATACGCAGTATTTT. This chain uses TRBV9 with TRBJ2-3; 9 positions agree with TRBD2. Per germline, CDR1 SGDLS and CDR2 YYNGEE. V shed 3 bases and J 6 bases; nucleotides not matched to a gene: 8. The CDR3 is 15 residues long. The full variable domain, its missing parts supplied by reference TRBV9 and TRBJ2-3, is DSGVTQTPKHLITATGQRVTLRCSPRSGDLSVYWYQQSLDQGLQFLIQYYNGEERAKGNILERFSAQQFPDLHSELNLSSLELGDSALYFCASSEGAGGRDTQYFGPGTRLTVL.

The CDR3 region is CSVRDSRDRELFF. The DNA of the CDR3 is TGCAGCGTTCGAGACAGTCGGGACCGGGAGCTGTTTTTT. The rearrangement joins TRBV29-1 to TRBJ2-2; D is possibly TRBD1 or TRBD2 (5 bases each). CDR1 is SQVTM, CDR2 ANQGSEA, per germline. V lost 5 bases and J lost 9, with 16 bases in between. This CDR3 has 13 amino acids.

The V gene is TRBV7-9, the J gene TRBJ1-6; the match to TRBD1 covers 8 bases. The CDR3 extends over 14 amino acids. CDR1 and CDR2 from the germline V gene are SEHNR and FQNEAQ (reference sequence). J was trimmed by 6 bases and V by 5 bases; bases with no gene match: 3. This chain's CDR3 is CASSTDRGNSPLHF. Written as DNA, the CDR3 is TGTGCCAGCAGCACAGACAGGGGTAATTCACCCCTCCACTTT.

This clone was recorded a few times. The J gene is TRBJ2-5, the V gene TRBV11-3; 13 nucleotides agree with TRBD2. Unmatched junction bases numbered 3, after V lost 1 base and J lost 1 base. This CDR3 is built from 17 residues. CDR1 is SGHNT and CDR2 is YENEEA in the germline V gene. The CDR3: CASSLGTSGGAQETQYF. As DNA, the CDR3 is TGTGCCAGCAGCTTAGGCACTAGCGGGGGGGCCCAAGAGACCCAGTACTTC. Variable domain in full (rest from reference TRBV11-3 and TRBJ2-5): EAGVVQSPRYKIIEKKQPVAFWCNPISGHNTLYWYLQNLGQGPELLIRYENEEAVDDSQLPKDRFSAERLKGVDSTLKIQPAELGDSAVYLCASSLGTSGGAQETQYFGPGTRLLVL.

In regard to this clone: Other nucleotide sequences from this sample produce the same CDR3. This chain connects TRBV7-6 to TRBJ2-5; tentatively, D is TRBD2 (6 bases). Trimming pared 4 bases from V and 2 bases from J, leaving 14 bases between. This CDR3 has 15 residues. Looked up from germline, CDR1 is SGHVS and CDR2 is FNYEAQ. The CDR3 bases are TGTGCCAGCAGCTCGTACGTGGGGGGTCAAGAGACCCAGTACTTC. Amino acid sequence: CASSSYVGGQETQYF.